This T cell receptor (beta chain) was profiled in a study of patients and donors after allogeneic stem cell transplantation. TCRdb ran MiXCR on the RT-PCR reads and lists one entry per CDR3 protein. The sample consists of some 880,000 distinct CDR3 sequences, under 20% of them appearing once. This clonotype was observed many times. CDR1 and CDR2 (germline): SNHLY, FYNNEI. This CDR3 is 15 amino acids long. Unmatched junction bases numbered 1, after V lost 6 bases and J lost 0 bases. The TCR originated in a human donor who was either an allogeneic HSCT recipient or a stem cell or donor lymphocyte infusion donor (not recorded which). It is not recorded whose cells these are; they may come from a transplant donor. The source material was blood, either unsorted or a sorted T cell fraction (not recorded which). The chain carries TRBV2 and TRBJ2-2, with 10 bases aligning to TRBD2. In nucleotides, the CDR3 is TGTGCCAGCAGCGGGACTAGCGCGAACACCGGGGAGCTGTTTTTT. Translation: CASSGTSANTGELFF.